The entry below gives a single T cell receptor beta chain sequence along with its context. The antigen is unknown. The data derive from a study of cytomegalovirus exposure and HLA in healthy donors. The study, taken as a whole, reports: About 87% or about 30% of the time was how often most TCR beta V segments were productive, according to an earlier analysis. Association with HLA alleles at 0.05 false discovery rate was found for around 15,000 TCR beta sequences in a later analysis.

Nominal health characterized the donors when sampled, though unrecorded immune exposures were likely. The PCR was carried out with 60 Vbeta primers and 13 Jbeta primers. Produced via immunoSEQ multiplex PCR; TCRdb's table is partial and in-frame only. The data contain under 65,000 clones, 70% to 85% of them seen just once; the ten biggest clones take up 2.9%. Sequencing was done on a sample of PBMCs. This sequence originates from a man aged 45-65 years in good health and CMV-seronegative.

In DNA form, the CDR3 reads TGTGCCAGCAGGGCCCAGGGACAGGGGCACTCACCCCTCCACTTT. Translating gives CASRAQGQGHSPLHF. The chain links TRBV28 to TRBJ1-6; 10 nucleotides agree with TRBD1. The junction had 9 bases not matched to a gene; V was cut back by 6 bases and J by 10 bases. CDR3 length: 15 amino acids. Germline assignment: CDR1 MDHEN and CDR2 SYDVKM.